Listed below are T cell receptor beta chains from one sample, sequenced in a study of control samples from healthy donors and cancer patients. Generated by immunoSEQ multiplex PCR, the TCRdb table keeps only in-frame clones and is missing some. Among under 200,000 clones, roughly 94% were seen once, and the ten largest hold around 8.5%. Sample: blood. Every receptor here comes from a woman aged 40 to 50 in good health. Both conserved end residues are part of each CDR3. D genes are given only for firm matches. Clone size is not always given. Where it is, it says once, few, many or a class for expanded clones.

clone_size	v_call	d_call	j_call	cdr3_nt	cdr3_aa
NA	TRBV19	NA	TRBJ1-2	TGTGCCAGTAGTATCGGGACATTAGCCGGCTACACCTTC	CASSIGTLAGYTF
NA	TRBV19	NA	TRBJ1-2	TGTGCCAGTAGTACTACTCCGGGACTGACATATGGCTACACCTTC	CASSTTPGLTYGYTF
NA	TRBV11-2	TRBD1	TRBJ2-5	TGTGCCAGCAGCTTCAATCAGGGGACAGGGGAGACCCAGTACTTC	CASSFNQGTGETQYF
NA	TRBV11-1	NA	TRBJ1-6	TGTGCCAGCAGCAGAGGTCGCAGGGGAAATTCACCCCTCCACTTT	CASSRGRRGNSPLHF
NA	TRBV5-1	TRBD1	TRBJ1-2	TGCGCCAGCAGCTTCCCGCCGGGACAGGGGAACTATGGCTACACCTTC	CASSFPPGQGNYGYTF
NA	TRBV7-9	TRBD1	TRBJ2-2	TGTGCCAGCAGTCAGGGACAGGGCGTTATACAAATGGTGCGGGAGCTGTTTTTT	CASSQGQGVIQMVRELFF
NA	TRBV9	TRBD1	TRBJ2-7	TGTGCCAGCAGCGGAAAATTGACAGGGGTAGAGCAGTACTTC	CASSGKLTGVEQYF
NA	TRBV9	NA	TRBJ2-3	TGTGCCAGCAGCGTAGGCTCCAGGCATCCCAAAACTAGCACAGATACGCAGTATTTT	CASSVGSRHPKTSTDTQYF
few	TRBV4-1	NA	TRBJ1-5	TGCGCCAGCAGCCAAGATCTGGGTCAGCCCCAGCATTTT	CASSQDLGQPQHF
NA	TRBV3-1/TRBV3-2	NA	TRBJ1-5	TGTGCCAGCAGCCAAGGGGCTTTAAGGCCTCAGCCCCAGCATTTT	CASSQGALRPQPQHF
NA	TRBV29-1	NA	TRBJ1-2	TGCAGCGTTGAGGGCAGGGGCAAAGGGAGCTATGGCTACACCTTC	CSVEGRGKGSYGYTF
NA	TRBV12-5	TRBD1	TRBJ1-2	TGTGCTAGTGGTTTGGGACAGGGGAAAGGCTACACCTTC	CASGLGQGKGYTF
NA	TRBV6-2/TRBV6-3	TRBD1	TRBJ1-2	TGTGCCAGCAGTAAGACAGGGGCGCTTTACTATGGCTACACCTTC	CASSKTGALYYGYTF
NA	TRBV7-2	NA	TRBJ2-7	TGTGCCAGCAGCTTAAACACGGCTTTATCCTACGAGCAGTACTTC	CASSLNTALSYEQYF
NA	TRBV10-3	TRBD2	TRBJ2-6	TGTGCCATCAGGGACATAGCGGGAGGACTCTCTGGGGCCAACGTCCTGACTTTC	CAIRDIAGGLSGANVLTF
NA	TRBV5-1	NA	TRBJ2-6	TGCGCCAGCAGCCCACAAGGAGGGCGTACTGGGGCCAACGTCCTGACTTTC	CASSPQGGRTGANVLTF
once	TRBV2	NA	TRBJ1-1	TGTGCCAGCAGTGATGGGAGAGGGACTGAAGCTTTCTTT	CASSDGRGTEAFF
NA	TRBV9	TRBD1	TRBJ1-4	TGTGCCAGCAGCGAGGGGACAGGGATGTTGGCGAGGGAAAAACTGTTTTTT	CASSEGTGMLAREKLFF
NA	TRBV2	TRBD2	TRBJ2-7	TGTGCCAGCAGTGACCATCGGGAGGTCAGGTACGAGCAGTACTTC	CASSDHREVRYEQYF
NA	TRBV27	NA	TRBJ1-2	TGTGCCAGCAGTCCCCTCCGGACGGGACTTGCCGGTGGCTACACCTTC	CASSPLRTGLAGGYTF
NA	TRBV6-5	NA	TRBJ2-4	TGTGCCAGCAGTTACGTCGGCAGGGCCGGTTCTCAGTACTTC	CASSYVGRAGSQYF
NA	TRBV19	NA	TRBJ2-2	TGTGCCAGTAGTACGCACCGGGACTTAAACACCGGGGAGCTGTTTTTT	CASSTHRDLNTGELFF
NA	TRBV19	NA	TRBJ1-2	TGTGCCAGTAGTATCCGGGCGCGTGGCTACACCTTC	CASSIRARGYTF
NA	TRBV19	TRBD2	TRBJ2-7	TGTGCCAGTAGTACCCAGGCCGGGGGGGATTTCGAGCAGTACTTC	CASSTQAGGDFEQYF
NA	TRBV14	TRBD1	TRBJ1-2	TGTGCCAGCAGCCAAGGGGACAGGGGGCTATACTATGGCTACACCTTC	CASSQGDRGLYYGYTF
NA	TRBV25-1	NA	TRBJ1-2	TGTGCCAGCAGTGATCGGGCCCTTTTAACGAGCTATGGCTACACCTTC	CASSDRALLTSYGYTF
NA	TRBV19	NA	TRBJ1-6	TGTGCCAGTAGTATAACCCCCGGGACCGAGAAGGCGGAAAATTCACCCCTCCACTTT	CASSITPGTEKAENSPLHF
NA	TRBV4-3	NA	TRBJ1-4	TGCGCCAGCAGCCAAGATCTCAGGCAGATGGTGTTTTTT	CASSQDLRQMVFF
NA	TRBV29-1	TRBD2	TRBJ2-5	TGCAGCGTTTACCCGCGGGTTGGACTAGCAGAAGGATGGTACCAAGAGACCCAGTACTTC	CSVYPRVGLAEGWYQETQYF
NA	TRBV5-1	NA	TRBJ2-2	TGCGCCAGCAGCCCATCCGCGCCGTTGGGACAGCTGTTTTTT	CASSPSAPLGQLFF
NA	TRBV10-3	NA	TRBJ2-5	TGTGCCATCAGCGACGGGCGGGAGACCCAGTACTTC	CAISDGRETQYF
NA	TRBV12-3/TRBV12-4	NA	TRBJ1-5	TGTGCCAGCAGCCGCCTTCTCTCTCAGCCCCAGCATTTT	CASSRLLSQPQHF
once	TRBV5-1	NA	TRBJ1-2	TGCGCCAGCAGCTCATTCCCCGACCCCGGGACCGCTGGCTACACCTTC	CASSSFPDPGTAGYTF
NA	TRBV6-5	TRBD1	TRBJ2-5	TGTGCCAGCACGAGGGACAGGGGAGAGACCCAGTACTTC	CASTRDRGETQYF
once	TRBV5-4	TRBD2	TRBJ2-5	TGTGCCAGCAGCCGAAGCGGGAGGGTGTACCAAGAGACCCAGTACTTC	CASSRSGRVYQETQYF
few	TRBV14	NA	TRBJ1-4	TGTGCCAGCAGCCTCGTCAGTTCTGGCGCCTTTAATGAAAAACTGTTTTTT	CASSLVSSGAFNEKLFF
once	TRBV4-3	NA	TRBJ2-5	TGCGCCAGCAGCCAAGATCATGAGGTCGGGACCCAGTACTTC	CASSQDHEVGTQYF
NA	TRBV10-3	TRBD1	TRBJ1-3	TGTGCCATCAGTGCTGACAGGGTTGGAAACACCATATATTTT	CAISADRVGNTIYF
NA	TRBV6-2/TRBV6-3	NA	TRBJ2-5	TGTGCCAGCAGTTACCAGATCGGACGCTTGGTCCAAGAGACCCAGTACTTC	CASSYQIGRLVQETQYF
NA	TRBV30	TRBD1	TRBJ1-1	TGTGCCTGGAGTGGGGACAGGGTCACTGAAGCTTTCTTT	CAWSGDRVTEAFF
NA	TRBV4-3	NA	TRBJ1-1	TGCGCCAGCAGCCAGGCGGCGAGCACTGAAGCTTTCTTT	CASSQAASTEAFF
NA	TRBV19	NA	TRBJ1-4	TGTGCCAGTAGCGACCGTGCTAATGAAAAACTGTTTTTT	CASSDRANEKLFF
once	TRBV29-1	NA	TRBJ1-2	TGCAGCGCCTCGGGGGGCTTGTATGGCTACACCTTC	CSASGGLYGYTF
NA	TRBV9	TRBD1	TRBJ2-7	TGTGCCAGCAGCCCCTCCTCCGGGACAGGGGGTTTCGAGCAGTACTTC	CASSPSSGTGGFEQYF
NA	TRBV7-3	NA	TRBJ1-5	TGTGCCAGCAGCTTAACACAGGAGTCCCATCAGCCCCAGCATTTT	CASSLTQESHQPQHF
few	TRBV5-6	NA	TRBJ2-7	TGTGCCAGCAGCTGGTTGCAGGGGTTTGGGGAGCAGTACTTC	CASSWLQGFGEQYF
NA	TRBV27	TRBD1	TRBJ2-7	TGTGCCAGCAGTAGCTTCCGGGACAGGAGTTACGAGCAGTACTTC	CASSSFRDRSYEQYF
NA	TRBV20-1	NA	TRBJ1-4	TGCAGTGCTAGATTGGTTGAAAAACTGTTTTTT	CSARLVEKLFF
NA	TRBV24-1	NA	TRBJ1-2	TGTGCCACCTCTCCGGGTCCGTGGTATGGCTACACCTTC	CATSPGPWYGYTF
NA	TRBV20-1	NA	TRBJ1-2	TGCAGTGCTAGTCTAGGGTCGGGATACTATGGCTACACCTTC	CSASLGSGYYGYTF
NA	TRBV11-3	TRBD1	TRBJ2-5	TGTGCCAGCAGCTCGGGACAGCAAGAGACCCAGTACTTC	CASSSGQQETQYF
NA	TRBV11-2	TRBD2	TRBJ2-7	TGTGCCAGCAGCCGGGACGGACTAGTTTCCTACGAGCAGTACTTC	CASSRDGLVSYEQYF